This TCR beta chain was observed in a study of shared clonotypes between healthy human individuals. It was into CD45RA+ naive and CD45RA-negative memory subsets that the CD4+ cells were split. Original processing notes: ImmunoSEQ only sent back junction sequences with no quality scores, so filtering was done differently. Libraries were prepared by immunoSEQ multiplex PCR; TCRdb keeps only in-frame clonotypes and omits some of them. V, J and clone size are those of that table, while D and trimming were read from the DNA. The sample records about 1 million clones, around 74% being singletons. Study-wide results and caveats: Estimated clonotype richness was generally higher in naive than memory subsets.

The length of the CDR3 is 15 residues. CDR1 is SGDLS and CDR2 is YYNGEE in the germline V gene. Unmatched junction bases numbered 5, after V lost 4 bases and J lost 4 bases. There are a few counts of this clone. Its matching antigen is unknown. Material: memory CD4+ T cells sorted from blood. Described subset: CD45RA-negative fraction. The chain couples TRBV9 to TRBJ2-3; TRBD2 matches at 11 bases. The origin of this receptor is a young man in good health. The CDR3 nucleotides are TGTGCCAGCAGCCTCCGTAGCGGGGGGGCAGATACGCAGTATTTT. Residues: CASSLRSGGADTQYF. The variable domain in full, completed from reference TRBV9 and TRBJ2-3, reads DSGVTQTPKHLITATGQRVTLRCSPRSGDLSVYWYQQSLDQGLQFLIQYYNGEERAKGNILERFSAQQFPDLHSELNLSSLELGDSALYFCASSLRSGGADTQYFGPGTRLTVL.